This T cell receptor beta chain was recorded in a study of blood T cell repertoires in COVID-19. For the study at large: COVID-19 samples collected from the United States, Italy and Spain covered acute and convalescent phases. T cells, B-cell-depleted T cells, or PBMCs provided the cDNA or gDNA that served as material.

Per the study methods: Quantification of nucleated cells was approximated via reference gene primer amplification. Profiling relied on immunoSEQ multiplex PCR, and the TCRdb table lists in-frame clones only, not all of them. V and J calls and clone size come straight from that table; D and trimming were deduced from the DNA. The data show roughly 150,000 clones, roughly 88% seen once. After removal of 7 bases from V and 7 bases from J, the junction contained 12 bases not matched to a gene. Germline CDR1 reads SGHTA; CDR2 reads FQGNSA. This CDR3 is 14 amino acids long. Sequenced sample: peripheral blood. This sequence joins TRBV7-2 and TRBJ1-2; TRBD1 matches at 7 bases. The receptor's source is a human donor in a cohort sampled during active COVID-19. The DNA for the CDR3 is TGTGCCAGCAACCGCGACAGGGAGATAGGTGGCTACACCTTC. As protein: CASNRDREIGGYTF.